Detailed here is one T cell receptor (beta chain). Its matching antigen is unknown. This specimen comes from a study of T cells after yellow fever vaccination. Study details: Some fractions had low cell numbers, and these were prepared with SMART-Seq v4 Ultra Low Input.

Generation of TCR cDNA used 5'RACE template switching (which added a universal primer site and UMIs). In TCRdb, the 5' RACE reads were re-called with MiXCR into one record per CDR3 protein. The sample records roughly 520,000 distinct CDR3 sequences, around a fifth being singletons. Germline CDR1 reads MNHEY; CDR2 reads SVGAGI. Between the trimmed V and J ends, which lost 2 bases and 5 bases, there was a span of 12 bases. The CDR3 runs 14 residues. Overall study results and limits: Though weaker, the secondary response peaked faster, on day 5 versus 15.

The sample consisted of PBMCs, taken less than 25 days after the first yellow fever vaccination. The chain joins TRBV6-5 to TRBJ1-1; TRBD1 might be the D (5 bases). The clonotype originates from a man in his late teens or twenties who received the YFV17D yellow fever vaccine. CDR3 nucleotide sequence: TGTGCCAGCAGTTACACTGCAGGGAGAACTGAAGCTTTCTTT. Encoded protein: CASSYTAGRTEAFF.